This section outlines one T cell receptor beta chain sequence together with its context. Its antigen remains unknown. Researchers partitioned CD4+ cells into CD45RA+ naive and CD45RA-negative memory subsets. Per the original data handling: ImmunoSEQ output held junction-only sequences without quality scores, so filtering differed. Clones were read by immunoSEQ multiplex PCR, and TCRdb kept only the in-frame ones, dropping some. That table gives V, J and clone size, and the DNA gave D and trimming. This repertoire shows some 2.1 million clones, approximately 95% found once; its top ten account for 0.13%. This record belongs to a study of shared clonotypes between healthy human individuals. General study points: Sequencing depth was predicted to influence how clonotypes are shared among donors. Against clonotypes common to all four donors, non-shared ones had lower generation probabilities.

This CDR3 spans 17 amino acids. V lost 3 bases, J lost 1 base, and 13 bases lay in between. Germline CDR1 reads MNHEY; CDR2 reads SMNVEV (reference sequence). The receptor comes from a man aged 18-30 years in good health. The J gene is TRBJ2-6, the V gene TRBV27, with D perhaps matching TRBD2 (6 bases). Sequencing was carried out using naive CD4+ T cells sorted from blood. Subset given: CD45RA+ positively selected. The CDR3 bases are TGTGCCAGCAGTTTGGAGGGGAGGCCATCTGGGGCCAACGTCCTGACTTTC. This sequence encodes CASSLEGRPSGANVLTF.